This T cell receptor (beta chain) was recorded in a study of blood T cell repertoires in COVID-19. Whole-study context: The study drew acute and convalescent COVID-19 samples from the United States, Italy and Spain. Sample material is recorded as cDNA or gDNA derived from T cells, B-cell-depleted T cells, or PBMCs.

Germline assignment: CDR1 SEHNR and CDR2 FQNEAQ (reference sequence). The CDR3 loop spans 14 amino acids. Trimming took off 5 bases at V and 3 bases at J, with 14 bases between the two ends. In the original workflow: Amplified reference gene primers provided the basis for estimating nucleated cell counts. Here immunoSEQ multiplex PCR was the method, and the copy in TCRdb shows in-frame clones only, minus some. The V and J calls and the clone size are those of that table, but D and trimming were determined from the DNA. This table has tens of thousands of clones, more than 60% appearing once. The chain has TRBV7-9 and TRBJ2-7; D possibly corresponds to TRBD2 (6 bases). This TCR was sampled from a human donor in a cohort sampled during active COVID-19. Sequences were obtained from peripheral blood. The CDR3 reads CASSPGTHNYEQYF. As DNA, the CDR3 is TGTGCCAGCAGCCCCGGGACTCACAACTACGAGCAGTACTTC.